The 4 T cell receptor beta chains reported below all come from one sample, sequenced in a study of T cell repertoires in cytomegalovirus infection. TCRdb analysed the reads with MiXCR anew, one entry per CDR3 protein. The sample has more than 350,000 distinct CDR3 sequences, approximately 31% seen once. Material: PBMCs. Receptors were obtained from a human donor in good health (CMV status not recorded). Some clones in this sample may be carry-over from other donors' samples.

This clonotype was seen more than once but under ten times. The chain employs TRBV6-6 and TRBJ1-6; possibly TRBD1 for D (5 bases). There are 13 residues in the CDR3. Germline V gene lookup returns CDR1 MNHNY and CDR2 SVGAGI (reference sequence). Trimming took off 6 bases at V and 7 bases at J, with 10 bases between the two ends. CDR3 in amino acids: CASRRDGNSPLHF. The CDR3 region has the DNA TGTGCCAGCAGGCGGGACGGGAATTCACCCCTCCACTTT.

This clonotype occurred a few times. The V call is TRBV19, the J call TRBJ1-5, with D possibly matching TRBD1 (5 bases). The CDR3 totals 15 residues. The V and J ends lost 10 bases and 6 bases respectively, with 22 bases between them. Germline assignment: CDR1 LNHDA and CDR2 SQIVND (reference sequence). The CDR3 loop is CATSVAGGALQPQHF. The CDR3 bases are TGTGCCACATCCGTGGCGGGAGGGGCGCTTCAGCCCCAGCATTTT.

This clonotype has a count of ten or more. The chain carries TRBV7-2 and TRBJ2-7; TRBD1 agrees at 9 bases. Per the germline V gene, CDR1 is SGHTA and CDR2 is FQGNSA. Trimming took 5 bases from V and 1 from J; bases not matched to a gene: 3. The length of the CDR3 is 14 residues. The CDR3 sequence is CASSAQGASYEQYF. The CDR3 coding sequence is TGTGCCAGCAGCGCACAGGGGGCTTCCTACGAGCAGTACTTC.

This clonotype has a handful of counts. V is TRBV14 and J is TRBJ1-1; no clear D. V was cut by 4 bases and J by 1 base, with 13 bases left in between. The CDR3 consists of 15 residues. Germline assignment: CDR1 SGHDN and CDR2 FVKESK. The CDR3 nucleotides read TGTGCCAGCAGCCGTATCGGGCAGCAGAACACTGAAGCTTTCTTT. Its protein product is CASSRIGQQNTEAFF.